This T cell receptor beta chain was documented in a study of vaccination effects on CD4 cells after COVID-19. Study-wide results and limits: There were few convalescent patients in the study and no early post-infection timepoints.

The sample holds a few counts of this clone. Its antigen is still unknown. Antigen-specific CD4+ T cells expanded by the ViraFEST assay with viral peptide pools were then sequenced. Culture proceeded for more than 8 days, and CD4+ T cells were then isolated. This person's SARS-CoV-2 infection, confirmed by PCR, occurred between March and December 2020. Each culture well received around 2 million PBMC. These cells were then cultured in IMDM with about 9.9 IU/ml IL-2 and roughly 10 ug/ml peptides. Half the medium was replaced with IL-2 medium on days 3 and 7. The table came from immunoSEQ multiplex PCR; TCRdb's copy has only in-frame clones and leaves some out. The sample holds 40,000 or so clones, around 72% seen once. This material consisted of CD4+ T cells from PBMCs cultured with a peptide pool, taken before COVID-19 vaccination. The TCR sequence derives from a human donor who had a prior SARS-CoV-2 infection.

In DNA, the CDR3 is TGTGCCAGCAGCAGACAGGACAGGGGCTATGGCTACACCTTC. This gives the protein CASSRQDRGYGYTF. J is TRBJ1-2 and V is TRBV21-1; whether TRBD1, the table's D call, matches the DNA was not checked. TRBV21-1 is a known pseudogene. CDR3 length: 14 residues.